This T cell receptor (beta chain) was captured by sequencing in a study of CD8 T cells in Susac syndrome. RNA was extracted with the RNeasy kit, and a quantity of roughly 0.5 to 1 ug was reverse transcribed using random hexamers. TCRdb reprocessed the immunoSEQ multiplex PCR reads with MiXCR, giving one entry per CDR3 protein. Of around 300,000 distinct CDR3 sequences listed, around 85% are singletons. CDR3 length equals 16 residues. Germline CDR1 and CDR2: MNHNS and SASEGT. The V segment lost 5 bases and the J segment 5 bases; nucleotides outside the gene matches: 9. Sequencing targeted TCR beta in T cells from blood (CD8+ and CD4+).

The sequence came from a human donor with multiple sclerosis. Sequencing was done on a sample of CD8+ T cells from PBMCs. V and J are TRBV6-1 and TRBJ2-7; 13 nucleotides line up with TRBD2. The CDR3 region has the DNA TGTGCCAGCAGTAAACTAGCGGGAGGGCCCAGGGACGAGCAGTACTTC. Amino acids: CASSKLAGGPRDEQYF.